The 16 T cell receptor beta chains below were found in one sample sequenced in a study of regulatory T cells in long-lasting Graves disease. Time point meaning: newly diagnosed GD, antithyroid drugs for less than 3 months. RNA isolated from PBMCs was used to make the TCR library. Through Arm-PCR of CDR3 regions and iRepertoire HTBI primers, TCR beta libraries were built. TCRdb processed the multiplex PCR reads anew with MiXCR; each CDR3 protein has one entry. Among 300,000 to 400,000 distinct CDR3 sequences, about a sixth were seen once, and the ten largest hold approximately 30%. This sample also belongs to another study, concerning T cells in Graves' hyperthyroidism and ophthalmopathy.

The sequencing used peripheral blood mononuclear cells (PBMCs), collected at new diagnosis, from a patient treated with antithyroid drugs. The receptors stem from a man aged 35 to 55 with Graves disease.

The table lists this clonotype with many counts. The genes are TRBV20-1 and TRBJ2-7; TRBD2 matches 7 bases. Germline trimming cut 6 bases from V and 4 bases from J; bases unmatched to any gene: 9. Germline-derived CDR1 and CDR2 are DFQATT and SNEGSKA (reference sequence). The CDR3 has 13 amino acids. Here the CDR3 reads CSALRGEPYEQYF. The CDR3 DNA is TGCAGTGCACTCCGGGGGGAACCGTACGAGCAGTACTTC.

About this clonotype: This may be a read error: a much more frequent sequence differs by one nucleotide. The rearrangement joins TRBV2 to TRBJ2-4; 8 bases fit TRBD2. There are 13 residues in the CDR3. The ends lost 11 bases at V and 12 bases at J; junction bases unmatched: 15. From germline, CDR1 is SNHLY and CDR2 FYNNEI. Written as DNA, the CDR3 is TGTGCCTCTAACCAACGGGGGGGAGACACTCAGTACTTC. Translating it yields CASNQRGGDTQYF.

At least ten counts were recorded for this clonotype. The chain carries TRBV24-1 and TRBJ2-1; D might be TRBD2 (7 bases). Trimming took off 3 bases at V and 0 bases at J, with 17 bases between the two ends. CDR3 length: 18 residues. CDR1 is KGHDR, CDR2 SFDVKD, per germline. CDR3 amino acids: CATSDPLRGPSSYNEQFF. CDR3 bases: TGTGCCACCAGTGATCCCTTGCGGGGGCCGAGCTCCTACAATGAGCAGTTCTTC.

This clonotype appeared many times. V and J are TRBV29-1 and TRBJ1-1; TRBD1 matches at 7 bases. Germline CDR1 and CDR2: SQVTM and ANQGSEA. CDR3 length equals 12 residues. The V segment lost 4 bases and the J segment 1 base; nucleotides outside the gene matches: 0. The CDR3 DNA is TGCAGCGTTGGGACAGGGAACACTGAAGCTTTCTTT. Protein product: CSVGTGNTEAFF.

This clonotype was seen repeatedly, ten times or more. V usage is TRBV9 and J usage is TRBJ2-3; D is ambiguous. Germline V gene sequence: CDR1 SGDLS, CDR2 YYNGEE. CDR3 length: 13 residues. The ends were cut back, 1 base at V and 5 bases at J, with 8 bases in the middle. The CDR3 region is CASSVFLKDTQYF. The CDR3 bases are TGTGCCAGCAGCGTATTTCTTAAAGATACGCAGTATTTT.

This clonotype was recorded at least ten times. This rearrangement joins TRBV7-6 to TRBJ1-5, with 7 bases fitting TRBD1. The CDR3 has 15 residues. CDR1 SGHVS and CDR2 FNYEAQ come from the germline V gene. The trim removed 3 bases at V and 5 bases at J, leaving 7 bases unmatched. Written as DNA, the CDR3 is TGTGCCAGCAGCTTTGGAGGGGGCGCCGATCAGCCCCAGCATTTT. Encoded protein: CASSFGGGADQPQHF.

This clonotype was counted at least ten times. This chain uses TRBV2 with TRBJ1-4; TRBD1 might be the D (6 bases). The length of the CDR3 is 13 residues. V gave up 6 bases and J gave up 6 bases, with 11 bases separating them. Germline CDR1 and CDR2: SNHLY and FYNNEI. The CDR3, as DNA: TGTGCCAGCAGGGCAACAGGGTATGAAAAACTGTTTTTT. Translation: CASRATGYEKLFF. The full variable domain, completed using reference TRBV2 and TRBJ1-4, is EPEVTQTPSHQVTQMGQEVILRCVPISNHLYFYWYRQILGQKVEFLVSFYNNEISEKSEIFDDQFSVERPDGSNFTLKIRSTKLEDSAMYFCASRATGYEKLFFGSGTQLSVL.

This clonotype was counted many times. This chain connects TRBV2 to TRBJ1-3; unclear D gene. Deletions cut 2 bases from V and 0 bases from J, with 5 bases between. This CDR3 is 14 amino acids long. Germline values: CDR1 SNHLY, CDR2 FYNNEI. The CDR3 sequence: CASSEQSSGNTIYF. CDR3 nucleotide sequence: TGTGCCAGCAGTGAACAGAGCTCTGGAAACACCATATATTTT.

In this sample, this clonotype turned up many times. The V and J genes are TRBV18 and TRBJ2-4, with no clear D. V shed 3 bases and J shed 0 bases, with 6 bases lying between them. This CDR3 is built from 14 residues. CDR1 is KGHSH and CDR2 is LQKENI in the germline V gene. CDR3 DNA sequence: TGTGCCAGCTCACCGGCGGTAGCCAAAAACATTCAGTACTTC. Protein sequence: CASSPAVAKNIQYF.

In this sample, this clonotype turned up many times. The chain employs TRBV20-1 and TRBJ2-5; the D gene could be TRBD1 or TRBD2 (5 bases each). Trimming pared 4 bases from V and 0 bases from J, leaving 12 bases between. Germline V lookup: CDR1 DFQATT, CDR2 SNEGSKA (reference sequence). This CDR3 comprises 14 residues. The CDR3 nucleotides are TGCAGTGCTAATCGGGGCCGGTACCAAGAGACCCAGTACTTC. Protein sequence: CSANRGRYQETQYF.

This clonotype was seen many times. The rearrangement uses TRBV27 and TRBJ1-1; 7 nucleotides line up with TRBD1. This CDR3 has 15 amino acids. V lost 7 bases and J lost 0; bases outside the gene matches: 8. Germline lookup yields CDR1 MNHEY and CDR2 SMNVEV (reference sequence). The CDR3 DNA sequence: TGTGCCAGCATTAGAGGCAGGGGGTTGAACACTGAAGCTTTCTTT. It is translated as CASIRGRGLNTEAFF.

This clonotype was counted many times. The chain employs TRBV28 and TRBJ2-6; D remains unclear. This CDR3 is 16 amino acids long. Trimming left V 6 bases short and J 2 bases short, with 14 bases between. The germline V gene encodes CDR1 MDHEN and CDR2 SYDVKM. The CDR3 loop reads CASSLLRQAGANVLTF. In DNA form, the CDR3 reads TGTGCCAGCAGCCTCCTACGGCAGGCTGGGGCCAACGTCCTGACTTTC.

This clonotype was seen only a few times. The chain is built from TRBV4-2 and TRBJ1-5; D unresolved. Looked up from germline, CDR1 is LGHNA and CDR2 is YNFKEQ. Deletions cut 3 bases from V and 6 bases from J, with 6 bases between. This CDR3 is built from 12 residues. This chain's CDR3 is CASSQNGQPQHF. For the CDR3, the DNA is TGTGCCAGCAGCCAGAACGGTCAGCCCCAGCATTTT.

This clonotype has ten or more counts. CDR3 in DNA: TGCAGTGCTAGAGATCTCGGGGGTAGTGATACGCAGTATTTT. Residues: CSARDLGGSDTQYF. The rearrangement joins TRBV20-1 to TRBJ2-3; maybe TRBD2 (6 bases). The V gene lost 0 bases and the J gene lost 6 bases, with 13 bases spanning the gap. Germline loops: CDR1 DFQATT, CDR2 SNEGSKA (reference sequence). This CDR3 comprises 14 residues.

The chain combines TRBV24-1 with TRBJ2-3; D not resolved. The V end was cut by 5 bases, the J end by 5 bases, with 13 bases between. This CDR3 contains 14 residues. Germline values: CDR1 KGHDR, CDR2 SFDVKD. The CDR3 nucleotides are TGTGCCACCAGTGTGGGTTTCTACGGAGATACGCAGTATTTT. It encodes CATSVGFYGDTQYF.

The V gene is TRBV9, the J gene TRBJ2-4; 11 bases map to TRBD2. With V trimmed by 1 base and J by 8 bases, 11 bases remained unmatched. The CDR3 covers 17 residues. The germline gives CDR1 SGDLS, CDR2 YYNGEE. CDR3 DNA sequence: TGTGCCAGCAGCGTAACCCCCATCCTTAGCGGGGGGGACATTCAGTACTTC. Encoded protein: CASSVTPILSGGDIQYF.